The sequence of this TCR beta chain was determined in a study of PD-1 blockade in classical Hodgkin lymphoma. Study findings and constraints: Nothing has yet pinned down what causes the repertoire differences, possibly disease activity or prior therapy. While CD8+ TCR diversity did not rise significantly by C4D1, CD4+ TCR diversity did. Lower baseline TCR diversity was reported for newly diagnosed patients than for healthy donors.

This clone was detected a few times. Its antigen remains unidentified. Time point noted: cycle 4 day 1 (C4D1), after more than five weeks of nivolumab. Brentuximab vedotin exposure varied among the patients, all of whom had relapsed after autologous stem cell transplantation. Data came from immunoSEQ multiplex PCR; TCRdb stores just in-frame clones and leaves some out. Counted here are roughly 94,000 clones, more than 85% occurring once; the ten biggest clones make up 2%. The CDR3 consists of 13 residues. The germline gives CDR1 MNHEY, CDR2 SVGAGI. V lost 6 bases to trimming and J lost 3 bases, with 12 bases between them.

V usage is TRBV6-5 and J usage is TRBJ2-7; D perhaps matches TRBD2 (5 bases). This receptor was taken from a human donor with classical Hodgkin lymphoma. Source: peripheral blood mononuclear cells (PBMCs), taken before the fourth cycle of nivolumab. CDR3 loop: CASRAGGFYEQYF. For the CDR3, the DNA is TGTGCCAGCAGAGCAGGCGGGTTCTACGAGCAGTACTTC.